The rows below give T cell receptor beta chains drawn from one sample of a study of blood T cell repertoires in COVID-19. The repertoire was sequenced with immunoSEQ multiplex PCR; TCRdb's copy has only in-frame clones and lacks some. This sample has some 370,000 clones, with roughly 90% found just once. Sequencing was carried out using peripheral blood. These TCRs come from a man aged 18 to 29 with active or convalescent COVID-19. CDR3s include the opening cysteine and the closing phenylalanine or tryptophan. A D gene is named only where the DNA matches it firmly. A row's size may be missing; if present it is once, few, many or a size class.

V,D,size,J,DNA,CDR3
TRBV11-1,TRBD2,NA,TRBJ2-7,TGTGCCAGCAGCCTACTAGCGGGTAAAACCTACGAGCAGTACTTC,CASSLLAGKTYEQYF
TRBV11-2,NA,once,TRBJ1-1,TGTGCCAGCAGCTTTCATCCCGGACAGTCGCCCGACACTGAAGCTTTCTTT,CASSFHPGQSPDTEAFF
TRBV9,NA,NA,TRBJ1-5,TGTGCCAGCAGCGTAGCTGAGGGCGTGGGTCAGCCCCAGCATTTT,CASSVAEGVGQPQHF
TRBV6-2/TRBV6-3,NA,NA,TRBJ2-5,TGTGCCAGCAGTTACGAGTTGTGGCAAGAGACCCAGTACTTC,CASSYELWQETQYF
TRBV19,TRBD1,once,TRBJ2-1,TGTGCCAGTAAGGACAGGGCGGGAAGTGAGCAGTTCTTC,CASKDRAGSEQFF
TRBV6-2/TRBV6-3,NA,NA,TRBJ1-1,TGTGCCAGCAGTTACGGACAGCCTAACACTGAAGCTTTCTTT,CASSYGQPNTEAFF
TRBV6-1,NA,NA,TRBJ2-7,TGTGCCAGCAGTGCCCCAGGACGAGGGTTTTCCTACGAGCAGTACTTC,CASSAPGRGFSYEQYF
TRBV28,TRBD2,NA,TRBJ2-1,TGTGCCAGCAGTTTCCAGCGGGGGGGGGCCACAGATGAGCAGTTCTTC,CASSFQRGGATDEQFF
TRBV10-3,TRBD2,NA,TRBJ2-5,TGTGCCACCATGGGCGGGGGGGCCGAGGAGACCCAGTACTTC,CATMGGGAEETQYF
TRBV7-2,NA,NA,TRBJ2-3,TGTGCCAGCAGCTACGTCTCGGCAGATACGCAGTATTTT,CASSYVSADTQYF
TRBV19,TRBD1,NA,TRBJ1-6,TGTGCCAGTAGTATCCAGACAGGGGCTTCACCCCTCCACTTT,CASSIQTGASPLHF
TRBV10-3,TRBD1,NA,TRBJ2-1,TGTGCCATCAGTGAGGACAGGGGGCCCTACAATGAGCAGTTCTTC,CAISEDRGPYNEQFF
TRBV3-1/TRBV3-2,TRBD2,NA,TRBJ2-3,TGTGCCAGCAGCCAACTCCCTAGCGGGGGGATTAGACCCACAGATACGCAGTATTTT,CASSQLPSGGIRPTDTQYF
TRBV28,TRBD1,NA,TRBJ1-3,TGTGCCAGCAGCGGACAGGGGTCTGGAAACACCATATATTTT,CASSGQGSGNTIYF
TRBV6-5,NA,NA,TRBJ1-1,TGTGCCAGCTCACGGACTGTGAACACTGAAGCTTTCTTT,CASSRTVNTEAFF
TRBV30,NA,NA,TRBJ1-4,TGTGCCTGGAGCGGGGGTTCAACTAATGAAAAACTGTTTTTT,CAWSGGSTNEKLFF
TRBV4-1,NA,once,TRBJ1-5,TGCGCCAGCAGCCAAGATCGGTCGCGGAATCAGCCCCAGCATTTT,CASSQDRSRNQPQHF
TRBV7-2,NA,once,TRBJ1-6,TGTGCCAGCAGCCCCGGGCAGGGGAAGAGCTCCTATAATTCACCCCTCCACTTT,CASSPGQGKSSYNSPLHF